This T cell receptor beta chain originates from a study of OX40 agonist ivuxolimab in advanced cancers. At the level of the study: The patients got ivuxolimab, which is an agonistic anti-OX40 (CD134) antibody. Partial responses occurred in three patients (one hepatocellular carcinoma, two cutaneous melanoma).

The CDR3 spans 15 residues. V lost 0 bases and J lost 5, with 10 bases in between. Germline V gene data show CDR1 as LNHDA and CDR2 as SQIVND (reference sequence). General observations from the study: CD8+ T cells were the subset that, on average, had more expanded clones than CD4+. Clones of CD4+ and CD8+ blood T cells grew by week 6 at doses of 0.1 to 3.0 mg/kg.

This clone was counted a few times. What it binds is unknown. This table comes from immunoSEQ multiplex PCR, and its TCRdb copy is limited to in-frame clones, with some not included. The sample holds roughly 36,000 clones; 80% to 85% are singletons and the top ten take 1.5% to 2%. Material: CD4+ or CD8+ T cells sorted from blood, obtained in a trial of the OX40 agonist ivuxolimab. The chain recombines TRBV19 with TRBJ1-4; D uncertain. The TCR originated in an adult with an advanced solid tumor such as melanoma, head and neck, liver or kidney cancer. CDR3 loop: CASSIEAGQNEKLFF. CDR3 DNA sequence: TGTGCCAGTAGTATAGAAGCCGGGCAAAATGAAAAACTGTTTTTT.